Ten or more counts support the clone carrying this T cell receptor (beta chain). Its antigen is unknown. Trimming cost V 1 base and J 5 bases; bases outside gene matches: 14. This CDR3 is 18 amino acids long. CDR1 and CDR2 from the germline V gene are MGHRA and YSYEKL. PBMCs came from roughly 9.1 ml of fresh peripheral blood. These data originate in a study of Graves' ophthalmopathy and Graves' hyperthyroidism. Whole-study results and caveats: The model reached approximately 70% sensitivity and under 75% specificity for predicting ophthalmopathy progression. Most clonotypes expanded in thyroid above 0.001 frequency were present in blood too.

Researchers took RNA transcripts and amplified TCR beta CDR3 regions from them. The library came from an HTBI-primed first-round RT-PCR and a second-round multiplex PCR. TCRdb re-derived calls from the multiplex PCR reads in MiXCR, one entry per CDR3 protein. Of over 450,000 distinct CDR3 sequences in the sample, about an eighth were seen once. This receptor was obtained from a woman in her 30s with Graves' ophthalmopathy. The chain combines TRBV4-1 with TRBJ2-5; 9 bases line up with TRBD2. The sample consisted of blood. For the CDR3, the DNA is TGCGCCAGCAGCCAAGTTGCGGTGGGTAGCGGGAGATGGGAGACCCAGTACTTC. It is translated as CASSQVAVGSGRWETQYF.